Described below is a single T cell receptor beta chain sequence and its context. The sample comes from a study of shared clonotypes between healthy human individuals. Clones were read by immunoSEQ multiplex PCR, and TCRdb kept only the in-frame ones, dropping some. The sample includes 600,000 to 800,000 clones, roughly 72% seen only once; the top ten take under 2%. The CDR3 is 16 residues long. The germline gives CDR1 SGHAT, CDR2 FQNNGV. Trimming shortened V by 4 bases and J by 3 bases, and 16 bases separated the two germline ends. This TCR was recovered from a woman aged 30 to 39 in good health. The material sequenced was memory CD4+ T cells sorted from blood. The sample's subset: CD45RA-negative fraction. The V call is TRBV11-2, the J call TRBJ2-1; possibly TRBD2 for D (5 bases). CDR3 loop: CASSSPISANYNEQFF. The DNA of the CDR3 is TGTGCCAGCAGCTCTCCTATTAGCGCTAACTACAATGAGCAGTTCTTC.